In this sample, the clone carrying this TCR beta chain turned up many times. Its cognate antigen is unknown. This specimen comes from a study of T cell repertoires in cytomegalovirus infection. Study-wide context: Public TCR beta signatures marked donors with CMV infection and the matching HLA.

CDR1 and CDR2 (germline): SGHTA, FQGNSA. Deletions cut 5 bases from V and 2 bases from J, with 10 bases between. The CDR3 loop spans 13 amino acids. TCRdb redid the calling of the reads with MiXCR, one entry per CDR3 protein. This table holds about 530,000 distinct CDR3 sequences, roughly 29% found once. Whole-study results and caveats: Within the response measured ex vivo, HLA-C-restricted CMV-specific TCR beta clonotypes were dominant. Identification of carriers of CMV plus the relevant HLA was achieved through cumulative public TCR beta family frequency.

This TCR was sampled from a human donor in good health (CMV status not recorded). Some clones in this sample may be carry-over from other donors' samples. The V gene is TRBV7-2, the J gene TRBJ2-7; weak D call: TRBD1 (6 bases). Sample: PBMCs. The CDR3 protein is CASSTGQTYEQYV. In DNA form, the CDR3 reads TGTGCCAGCAGCACTGGACAGACCTACGAGCAGTACGTC.